What follows are 3 T cell receptor beta chains derived from one specimen sequenced in a study of CD8+ T cells in alopecia areata. Reverse transcribed after extraction, RNA yielded cDNA as the sequencing template. The table came from immunoSEQ multiplex PCR; TCRdb's copy has only in-frame clones and leaves some out. The data hold around 250,000 clones, with 67% observed a single time. This sample comprised CD4+ T cells sorted from blood, obtained at week 0. These receptors originate from a human donor with alopecia areata.

The rearrangement uses TRBV4-2 and TRBJ1-6, with no clear D. CDR3 length: 12 residues. The V gene's germline CDR1 is LGHNA and CDR2 YNFKEQ. V lost 2 bases and J 7 bases, leaving 3 bases between the germline ends. As DNA, the CDR3 is TGTGCCAGCAGCCAACCGAATTCACCCCTCCACTTT. Amino acid sequence: CASSQPNSPLHF.

The chain links TRBV7-9 to TRBJ1-2; D is undetermined. There are 12 residues in the CDR3. V shed 9 bases and J shed 4 bases, with 12 bases lying between them. Germline V lookup: CDR1 SEHNR, CDR2 FQNEAQ (reference sequence). CDR3 bases: TGTGCCAGTGGAGGAGGCCCCTATGGCTACACCTTC. As protein: CASGGGPYGYTF.

This sequence joins TRBV10-3 and TRBJ1-2; 8 nucleotides agree with TRBD1. Germline CDR1 and CDR2: ENHRY and SYGVKD. Trimming at V came to 9 bases and at J to 5 bases, leaving 14 bases not matched to a gene. The CDR3 is made up of 15 amino acids. CDR3 amino acids: CAIIETLTGAYGYTF. The CDR3, as DNA: TGTGCCATAATTGAAACCTTGACAGGGGCGTATGGCTACACCTTC.